The 27 T cell receptor beta chains listed next were all sequenced from one sample in a study of T cell responses to AZD1222 COVID-19 vaccine. Here immunoSEQ multiplex PCR was the method, and the copy in TCRdb shows in-frame clones only, minus some. Among 150,000 to 160,000 clones, around 85% were seen once, and the ten largest hold 5.5% to 6%. Material: peripheral blood, obtained on day 0 of MenACWY control vaccination. These receptors came from an adult in good health.

This chain's CDR3 is CASSLSPGQGDYGYTF. The CDR3 region has the DNA TGCGCCAGCAGCCTATCCCCGGGACAGGGTGACTATGGCTACACCTTC. This sequence joins TRBV4-1 and TRBJ1-2; 9 bases agree with TRBD1. V was clipped by 4 bases and J by 3 bases; unmatched bases: 9. The germline gives CDR1 MGHRA, CDR2 YSYEKL. This CDR3 has 16 amino acids.

The J gene is TRBJ2-2, the V gene TRBV5-1; possible D gene TRBD2, 5 bases. V lost 2 bases to trimming and J lost 3 bases, with 11 bases between them. The germline V gene has CDR1 SGHRS and CDR2 YFSETQ. The CDR3 spans 15 residues. This chain's CDR3 is CASSFTSGDTGELFF. In DNA, the CDR3 is TGCGCCAGCAGCTTTACTAGTGGGGACACCGGGGAGCTGTTTTTT.

Only one count was recorded for this clone. The chain joins TRBV5-1 to TRBJ1-5; 7 bases match TRBD1. The CDR3 totals 18 residues. J gave up 1 base and V 3 bases, and 13 bases lay outside the gene matches. Germline V gene lookup returns CDR1 SGHRS and CDR2 YFSETQ. DNA for the CDR3: TGCGCCAGCAGCTATGGATTTACAGGGGTGGCGAGCAATCAGCCCCAGCATTTT. It codes for CASSYGFTGVASNQPQHF.

The V call is TRBV4-1, the J call TRBJ2-1; 7 nucleotides agree with TRBD1. CDR1 is MGHRA and CDR2 is YSYEKL in the germline V gene. The CDR3 covers 13 residues. The V and J ends lost 0 bases and 12 bases, in that order; junction bases with no gene match: 5. The CDR3 sequence: CASSQEDRTRQFF. CDR3 sequence (DNA): TGCGCCAGCAGCCAAGAGGACAGGACAAGGCAGTTCTTC.

This clone was seen more than once but under ten times. V usage is TRBV6-5 and J usage is TRBJ2-2; D is uncertain. Germline V CDR1 and CDR2: MNHEY, SVGAGI. Trimming removed 9 bases from V and 1 base from J, with 12 bases in between. This CDR3 is built from 14 residues. The CDR3, as DNA: TGTGCCAGTTGTGGTAATTGGAACACCGGGGAGCTGTTTTTT. It specifies CASCGNWNTGELFF.

V gene TRBV3-1 (or the pseudogene TRBV3-2) combines with J gene TRBJ1-4, with 8 bases that match TRBD1. With V trimmed by 4 bases and J by 7 bases, 8 bases remained unmatched. Germline values: CDR1 LGHDT, CDR2 YNNKEL (reference sequence). The CDR3 spans 15 residues. The CDR3 protein is CASSLLDRESEKLFF. CDR3 nucleotide sequence: TGTGCCAGCAGCCTATTGGACAGGGAGAGTGAAAAACTGTTTTTT.

As regards this clone: This sample includes further DNA sequences coding for the same CDR3. The chain uses TRBV6-5 and TRBJ2-5; maybe TRBD2 (6 bases). CDR3 length: 10 residues. CDR1 and CDR2 from the germline V gene are MNHEY and SVGAGI. CDR3 protein: CAGGRETQYF. The CDR3 bases are TGTGCAGGAGGGAGAGAGACCCAGTACTTC.

The rearrangement links TRBV7-9 to TRBJ1-2; D gene ambiguous. Germline CDR1 SEHNR, CDR2 FQNEAQ (reference sequence). The length of the CDR3 is 14 residues. V was trimmed by 5 bases and J by 5 bases, leaving 15 bases between them. CDR3 DNA: TGTGCCAGCAGCAGAGGGAACGGGCTTTATGGCTACACCTTC. Translation gives CASSRGNGLYGYTF.

The V gene is TRBV4-1, the J gene TRBJ1-1; no clear D gene. CDR3 size: 12 residues. The V gene lost 0 bases and the J gene lost 4 bases, with 3 bases spanning the gap. Looked up from germline, CDR1 is MGHRA and CDR2 is YSYEKL. CDR3 sequence (DNA): TGCGCCAGCAGCCAAGATGCCACTGAAGCTTTCTTT. Its translation is CASSQDATEAFF.

V usage is TRBV7-8 and J usage is TRBJ2-2, with a tentative D call TRBD1 (6 bases). This CDR3 spans 17 amino acids. Trimming left V 5 bases short and J 0 bases short, with 16 bases between. Germline V CDR1 and CDR2: SGHVS, FQNEAQ. The CDR3 sequence: CASSASGQLANTGELFF. CDR3 DNA sequence: TGTGCCAGCAGCGCTTCTGGACAGTTGGCGAACACCGGGGAGCTGTTTTTT.

This clone was picked up a small number of times. The rearrangement uses TRBV29-1 and TRBJ1-2, with 8 bases matching TRBD1. Germline V CDR1 and CDR2: SQVTM, ANQGSEA. This CDR3 contains 13 residues. V gave up 8 bases and J gave up 7 bases; unmatched junction bases: 12. CDR3 sequence: CSLLSQGAGGYTF. Here the CDR3 DNA reads TGCAGCCTCCTATCGCAGGGGGCTGGTGGCTACACCTTC.

This chain uses TRBV5-4 with TRBJ1-6; a possible D gene is TRBD1 (5 bases). The CDR3 spans 16 residues. Germline-derived CDR1 and CDR2 are SGHNT and YYREEE (reference sequence). V lost 4 bases and J 0 bases, leaving 11 bases between the germline ends. CDR3 residues: CASSLDMSSYNSPLHF. In DNA form, the CDR3 reads TGTGCCAGCAGCCTGGACATGAGCTCCTATAATTCACCCCTCCACTTT.

The V call is TRBV12-3 or TRBV12-4, the J call TRBJ2-7; 8 bases are a match to TRBD2. V was pared by 4 bases and J by 3 bases, with 2 bases of the junction left unmatched. The CDR3 runs 13 residues. CDR3 loop: CASSSGTSYEQYF. The CDR3 bases are TGTGCCAGCAGTTCCGGGACTAGCTACGAGCAGTACTTC.

The chain has TRBV24-1 and TRBJ2-1; 9 bases fit TRBD1. The CDR3 runs 16 residues. Germline V lookup: CDR1 KGHDR, CDR2 SFDVKD. V lost 4 bases and J lost 0; bases outside the gene matches: 3. This CDR3 reads CATSDPTGGSYNEQFF. The CDR3 nucleotides are TGTGCCACCAGTGACCCGACAGGGGGCTCCTACAATGAGCAGTTCTTC.

The genes are TRBV6-5 and TRBJ1-1; D gene uncertain. Germline V CDR1 and CDR2: MNHEY, SVGAGI. The CDR3 length is 14 residues. Trimming removed 2 bases from V and 6 bases from J, with 13 bases in between. CDR3 loop: CASSYPPPRSEAFF. CDR3 DNA sequence: TGTGCCAGCAGTTACCCTCCCCCCAGGTCTGAAGCTTTCTTT.

The V call is TRBV18, the J call TRBJ2-3, with D perhaps TRBD2 (6 bases). V was trimmed by 3 bases and J by 6 bases, leaving 13 bases between them. CDR1 and CDR2 from the germline V gene are KGHSH and LQKENI. This CDR3 comprises 14 residues. CDR3 bases: TGTGCCAGCTCACCCCCAGCGAGCGGGGATACGCAGTATTTT. This encodes CASSPPASGDTQYF.

J is TRBJ2-1 and V is TRBV6-2 or TRBV6-3; 7 bases are shared with TRBD2. CDR1 is MNHEY and CDR2 is SVGEGT in the germline V gene. The CDR3 loop spans 17 amino acids. Trimming cost V 5 bases and J 6 bases; bases outside gene matches: 16. In DNA, the CDR3 is TGTGCCAGCAGTCCCGTTTCGGGGGGAACGTTGTTCAATGAGCAGTTCTTC. Its translation: CASSPVSGGTLFNEQFF.

DNA of the CDR3: TGTGCCAGTAGTACTGGGACTAGCGGGGGGCCGCGGGAGACCCAGTACTTC. It codes for CASSTGTSGGPRETQYF. The chain joins TRBV19 to TRBJ2-5, with 15 bases fitting TRBD2. There are 17 residues in the CDR3. Germline V gene data show CDR1 as LNHDA and CDR2 as SQIVND (reference sequence). The junction had 8 bases not matched to a gene; V was cut back by 4 bases and J by 5 bases.

This clone turned up a few times. CDR3 protein: CASSIDTDRPGGTF. CDR3 DNA: TGTGCCAGTAGTATAGATACGGACAGGCCTGGGGGCACCTTC. This rearrangement joins TRBV19 to TRBJ1-2, with TRBD1 matching over 7 bases. This CDR3 is 14 amino acids long. Losses at the gene ends were 0 bases for V and 13 bases for J; bases not matched to a gene: 11. Germline V gene lookup returns CDR1 LNHDA and CDR2 SQIVND (reference sequence).

This clone showed up just once. The J gene is TRBJ1-1, the V gene TRBV18; D not resolved. Per the germline V gene, CDR1 is KGHSH and CDR2 is LQKENI. V was pared by 1 base and J by 0 bases, with 9 bases between. The CDR3 totals 15 residues. CDR3 bases: TGTGCCAGCTCACCACGGAACAGTTTGAACACTGAAGCTTTCTTT. Its protein is CASSPRNSLNTEAFF.

J is TRBJ1-4 and V is TRBV6-6, with TRBD1 matching 7 bases. J gave up 4 bases and V 7 bases, and 6 bases lay outside the gene matches. In germline, CDR1 is MNHNY, CDR2 SVGAGI (reference sequence). This CDR3 region has 14 residues. The CDR3 coding sequence is TGTGCCAGCAATCCGGGACAGAGTAATGAAAAACTGTTTTTT. This translates into CASNPGQSNEKLFF.

The CDR3 bases are TGCAGCGTTGACGGCGGTTATGGCTACACCTTC. Amino acid sequence: CSVDGGYGYTF. V and J are TRBV29-1 and TRBJ1-2; no definite D call. The CDR3 runs to 11 residues. Germline V CDR1 and CDR2: SQVTM, ANQGSEA. Trimming took off 3 bases at V and 5 bases at J, with 7 bases between the two ends.

The chain joins TRBV19 to TRBJ2-3; D tentatively reads TRBD1 or TRBD2 (7 bases each). The CDR3 totals 14 residues. Germline-derived CDR1 and CDR2 are LNHDA and SQIVND (reference sequence). Trimming left V 5 bases short and J 6 bases short, with 15 bases between. The CDR3 nucleotides are TGTGCCAGTAGTCTGGGAGGGGGCGGGGATACGCAGTATTTT. Its protein is CASSLGGGGDTQYF.

The gene calls are TRBV6-6 and TRBJ2-4, with TRBD2 as a possible D gene (5 bases). Per germline, CDR1 MNHNY and CDR2 SVGAGI (reference sequence). CDR3 size: 14 residues. The ends were cut back, 8 bases at V and 3 bases at J, with 14 bases in the middle. For the CDR3, the DNA is TGTGCCAGCCGCCCACTAGGCAGCAAAAACATTCAGTACTTC. It yields the protein CASRPLGSKNIQYF.

The chain is built from TRBV23-1 and TRBJ1-6, with D possibly matching TRBD1 (6 bases). TRBV23-1 is given ORF status, its function remaining uncertain. This CDR3 is built from 16 residues. V lost 0 bases to trimming and J lost 7 bases, with 13 bases between them. The CDR3 loop reads CASSQSWGADNSPLHF. The CDR3 DNA reads as TGCGCCAGCAGTCAATCGTGGGGGGCTGACAATTCACCCCTCCACTTT.

This chain links TRBV6-2 or TRBV6-3 with TRBJ2-7; TRBD2 matches at 9 bases. J was trimmed by 5 bases and V by 2 bases; bases with no gene match: 7. CDR1 is MNHEY, CDR2 SVGEGT, per germline. This CDR3 spans 15 amino acids. The CDR3 nucleotides are TGTGCCAGCAGTTACGCGCGGGAGGGCCTGGACGAGCAGTACTTC. The encoded protein is CASSYAREGLDEQYF.

The CDR3 sequence is CSVEWGGYGYTF. The CDR3 DNA sequence: TGCAGCGTTGAATGGGGGGGCTATGGCTACACCTTC. The rearrangement uses TRBV29-1 and TRBJ1-2; perhaps TRBD1 as D (5 bases). From germline, CDR1 is SQVTM and CDR2 ANQGSEA. The CDR3 runs 12 residues. Trimming took 2 bases from V and 4 from J, leaving 8 bases between them.